This TCR beta chain was documented in a study of CD8+ T cells in alopecia areata. As for the study in general: Patients received oral tofacitinib, 5 to 10 mg twice daily, for moderate-to-severe alopecia areata.

It was cDNA, reverse transcribed from extracted RNA, that served as the sequencing template. Here immunoSEQ multiplex PCR was the method, and the copy in TCRdb shows in-frame clones only, minus some. The sample holds approximately 180,000 clones, 50% to 60% seen once. The V gene end was trimmed by 0 bases and the J gene end by 8 bases; junction bases not matched to a gene: 9. This CDR3 region has 15 residues. CDR1 is SGDLS and CDR2 is YYNGEE in the germline V gene. The gene calls are TRBV9 and TRBJ1-2, with 8 bases that match TRBD1. The TCR comes from a human donor with alopecia areata. Sequences were derived from CD4+ T cells sorted from blood, sampled at week 0. The CDR3 reads CASSVVSGGAGGYTF. Here the CDR3 DNA reads TGTGCCAGCAGCGTAGTTTCAGGGGGCGCCGGCGGCTACACCTTC. The whole variable domain, filled in from reference TRBV9 and TRBJ1-2, reads DSGVTQTPKHLITATGQRVTLRCSPRSGDLSVYWYQQSLDQGLQFLIQYYNGEERAKGNILERFSAQQFPDLHSELNLSSLELGDSALYFCASSVVSGGAGGYTFGSGTRLTVV.